The 9 T cell receptor beta chains given below trace back to one sample, sequenced in a study of blood T cell repertoires in COVID-19. The repertoire was sequenced with immunoSEQ multiplex PCR; TCRdb's copy has only in-frame clones and lacks some. The data contain hundreds of thousands of clones, about 87% of them seen just once; the ten biggest clones take up 0.87%. The sequenced material came from PBMCs or T cells enriched from blood (not recorded which). These receptors all stem from a man in his fifties who had been exposed to COVID-19.

V is TRBV5-1 and J is TRBJ1-1; 12 nucleotides line up with TRBD1. The CDR3 has 19 residues. The trim removed 4 bases at V and 5 bases at J, leaving 18 bases unmatched. Germline values: CDR1 SGHRS, CDR2 YFSETQ. The chain's CDR3 is CASSPDRPGTGGAGTEAFF. Here the CDR3 DNA reads TGCGCCAGCAGCCCGGACCGTCCCGGGACAGGGGGCGCTGGGACTGAAGCTTTCTTT. The full variable domain, its missing parts supplied by reference TRBV5-1 and TRBJ1-1, is KAGVTQTPRYLIKTRGQQVTLSCSPISGHRSVSWYQQTPGQGLQFLFEYFSETQRNKGNFPGRFSGRQFSNSRSEMNVSTLELGDSALYLCASSPDRPGTGGAGTEAFFGQGTRLTVV.

This rearrangement joins TRBV7-9 to TRBJ1-4; 9 bases align to TRBD1. CDR3 length: 18 residues. The J segment lost 0 bases and the V segment lost 4 bases, leaving 9 bases of the junction unmatched. CDR1 and CDR2 (germline): SEHNR, FQNEAQ (reference sequence). CDR3 amino acids: CASSSSHRGRSTNEKLFF. CDR3 DNA sequence: TGTGCCAGCAGCTCTTCCCACAGGGGGCGATCAACTAATGAAAAACTGTTTTTT.

The gene calls are TRBV28 and TRBJ2-7; D unclear. Trimming left V 2 bases short and J 3 bases short, with 5 bases between. Germline V gene lookup returns CDR1 MDHEN and CDR2 SYDVKM. The CDR3 consists of 12 residues. The DNA of the CDR3 is TGTGCCAGCAGTTTAGACAACTACGAGCAGTACGTC. Protein sequence: CASSLDNYEQYV.

The rearrangement uses TRBV3-1 (or the pseudogene TRBV3-2) and TRBJ1-5; D is undetermined. The V gene's germline CDR1 is LGHDT and CDR2 YNNKEL (reference sequence). V gave up 3 bases and J gave up 3 bases, with 6 bases separating them. The CDR3 is 13 residues long. CDR3 nucleotides: TGTGCCAGCAGCCAGGGCATCAATCAGCCCCAGCATTTT. Amino acids: CASSQGINQPQHF.

This rearrangement joins TRBV28 to TRBJ1-2, with 7 bases that match TRBD1. With V trimmed by 3 bases and J by 2 bases, 3 bases remained unmatched. Germline assignment: CDR1 MDHEN and CDR2 SYDVKM. The CDR3 covers 14 residues. This CDR3 reads CASSFLTGNYGYTF. DNA of the CDR3: TGTGCCAGCAGTTTCCTGACAGGGAACTATGGCTACACCTTC.

This clone has a handful of counts. The chain has TRBV7-6 and TRBJ1-6; unclear D gene. Germline-derived CDR1 and CDR2 are SGHVS and FNYEAQ. The CDR3 runs to 16 residues. Trimming shortened V by 1 base and J by 9 bases, and 16 bases separated the two germline ends. The CDR3 here is CASSLDRLRPGSPLHF. The CDR3 DNA sequence: TGTGCCAGCAGCTTAGATCGCTTGCGTCCGGGTTCACCCCTCCACTTT.

In its sample, this clone was seen once. The CDR3 loop reads CASSSTRGGDTQYF. DNA for the CDR3: TGTGCCAGCAGCTCTACTAGAGGAGGAGATACGCAGTATTTT. The J gene is TRBJ2-3, the V gene TRBV7-3, with a weak D call TRBD2 (5 bases). V lost 4 bases and J 5 bases, leaving 13 bases between the germline ends. Germline CDR1 SGHTA, CDR2 FQGTGA. The CDR3 totals 14 residues.

The CDR3 DNA reads TGTGCCAGCAGTCTCGCTAGCGGGAGCTACAATGAGCAGTTCTTC. As protein: CASSLASGSYNEQFF. This rearrangement joins TRBV6-2 or TRBV6-3 to TRBJ2-1, with 10 bases fitting TRBD2. This CDR3 has 15 amino acids. J lost 3 bases, V lost 5 bases, and 4 bases had no gene match. From germline, CDR1 is MNHEY and CDR2 SVGEGT.

CDR3 coding DNA: TGTGCCAGCCTGCCACAGGGTAGAGCCGGGGAGCTGTTTTTT. It encodes CASLPQGRAGELFF. The chain is built from TRBV19 and TRBJ2-2; tentative D call: TRBD1 (6 bases). The V end lost 9 bases, the J end lost 6 bases, and 17 bases lay between the germline ends. The CDR3 sequence is 14 residues long. From germline, CDR1 is LNHDA and CDR2 SQIVND (reference sequence). The whole variable domain, filled in from reference TRBV19 and TRBJ2-2, reads DGGITQSPKYLFRKEGQNVTLSCEQNLNHDAMYWYRQDPGQGLRLIYYSQIVNDFQKGDIAEGYSVSREKKESFPLTVTSAQKNPTAFYLCASLPQGRAGELFFGEGSRLTVL.